Listed below are T cell receptor beta chains from one sample, sequenced in a study of vaccination effects on CD4 cells after COVID-19. These receptors' antigens are unknown. The repertoire was sequenced with immunoSEQ multiplex PCR; TCRdb's copy has only in-frame clones and lacks some. The sample has tens of thousands of clones; about 80% are singletons. The sample here was CD4+ T cells from PBMCs cultured without peptide, taken before COVID-19 vaccination. These receptors were taken from a human donor who had a prior SARS-CoV-2 infection. CDR3s include the opening cysteine and the closing phenylalanine or tryptophan. Each record gives: V gene, clone size, J gene, D gene, CDR3 protein, CDR3 DNA. A D gene is named only where the DNA matches it firmly. For some rows the clone size is stated as once, few or many, or as a class when expanded; others skip it.

v_call: TRBV7-9
clone_size: -
j_call: TRBJ1-4
d_call: TRBD1
cdr3_aa: CASSAWTGLRVEKLFF
cdr3_nt: TGTGCCAGCAGCGCCTGGACAGGGCTTAGAGTTGAAAAACTGTTTTTT

v_call: TRBV18
clone_size: -
j_call: TRBJ2-7
d_call: -
cdr3_aa: CASSPISQPYEQYF
cdr3_nt: TGTGCCAGCTCACCAATCTCTCAGCCCTACGAGCAGTACTTC

v_call: TRBV5-1
clone_size: -
j_call: TRBJ2-7
d_call: -
cdr3_aa: CASRVSSLSISYEQYF
cdr3_nt: TGCGCCAGCAGGGTTAGTAGCCTCAGTATTTCCTACGAGCAGTACTTC

v_call: TRBV18
clone_size: few
j_call: TRBJ1-1
d_call: TRBD1
cdr3_aa: CASSRRQGLNTEAFF
cdr3_nt: TGTGCCAGCTCACGTCGACAGGGACTGAACACTGAAGCTTTCTTT

v_call: TRBV5-6
clone_size: -
j_call: TRBJ2-3
d_call: -
cdr3_aa: CASSPLRVTDTQYF
cdr3_nt: TGTGCCAGCAGCCCACTTAGGGTCACAGATACGCAGTATTTT

v_call: TRBV4-1
clone_size: -
j_call: TRBJ2-2
d_call: TRBD1
cdr3_aa: CASSQETGEYGELFF
cdr3_nt: TGCGCCAGCAGCCAAGAGACAGGGGAGTACGGGGAGCTGTTTTTT

v_call: TRBV10-3
clone_size: -
j_call: TRBJ2-5
d_call: -
cdr3_aa: CATGTMQETQYF
cdr3_nt: TGTGCCACTGGGACGATGCAAGAGACCCAGTACTTC

v_call: TRBV5-1
clone_size: many
j_call: TRBJ2-3
d_call: TRBD1
cdr3_aa: CASSIGQGAYSSTDTQYF
cdr3_nt: TGCGCCAGCAGCATCGGACAGGGGGCGTATTCTAGCACAGATACGCAGTATTTT

v_call: TRBV15
clone_size: once
j_call: TRBJ2-1
d_call: TRBD2
cdr3_aa: CATTSGSAGEYNEQFF
cdr3_nt: TGTGCCACCACGTCAGGATCCGCGGGAGAATACAATGAGCAGTTCTTC

v_call: TRBV6-5
clone_size: -
j_call: TRBJ2-7
d_call: -
cdr3_aa: CASRSEDRRPYEQYF
cdr3_nt: TGTGCCAGCAGATCCGAAGACAGGAGGCCCTACGAGCAGTACTTC

v_call: TRBV5-1
clone_size: -
j_call: TRBJ1-1
d_call: -
cdr3_aa: CASSLWGLGMNTEAFF
cdr3_nt: TGCGCCAGCAGCTTGTGGGGGCTGGGGATGAACACTGAAGCTTTCTTT

v_call: TRBV2
clone_size: -
j_call: TRBJ1-1
d_call: TRBD1
cdr3_aa: CASSGTGVTEAFF
cdr3_nt: TGTGCCAGCTCCGGGACAGGGGTCACTGAAGCTTTCTTT

v_call: TRBV7-6
clone_size: few
j_call: TRBJ2-3
d_call: TRBD2
cdr3_aa: CASSLGFQRESSQYF
cdr3_nt: TGTGCCAGCAGCTTAGGGTTTCAGCGGGAGTCCTCGCAGTATTTT

v_call: TRBV11-3
clone_size: -
j_call: TRBJ2-1
d_call: TRBD2
cdr3_aa: CASSSQTSGDYNEQFF
cdr3_nt: TGTGCCAGCAGCTCTCAGACTAGCGGGGATTACAATGAGCAGTTCTTC

v_call: TRBV5-1
clone_size: -
j_call: TRBJ1-4
d_call: TRBD1
cdr3_aa: CASSLLGTGTLFF
cdr3_nt: TGCGCCAGCAGCTTGCTTGGGACAGGAACTCTGTTTTTT

v_call: TRBV6-1
clone_size: -
j_call: TRBJ2-7
d_call: -
cdr3_aa: CASSEGRPTSYEQYF
cdr3_nt: TGTGCCAGCAGTGAAGGTCGTCCAACCTCCTACGAGCAGTACTTC

v_call: TRBV5-1
clone_size: -
j_call: TRBJ2-5
d_call: TRBD2
cdr3_aa: CASSLARLAGGETQYF
cdr3_nt: TGCGCCAGCAGCTTGGCAAGACTAGCGGGAGGTGAGACCCAGTACTTC

v_call: TRBV2
clone_size: -
j_call: TRBJ2-5
d_call: TRBD2
cdr3_aa: CASTLAKETQYF
cdr3_nt: TGTGCCAGCACACTAGCGAAAGAGACCCAGTACTTC

v_call: TRBV6-5
clone_size: few
j_call: TRBJ1-3
d_call: TRBD1
cdr3_aa: CASSFGTAFDTIYF
cdr3_nt: TGTGCCAGCAGTTTCGGGACAGCATTTGACACCATATATTTT

v_call: TRBV14
clone_size: -
j_call: TRBJ1-2
d_call: -
cdr3_aa: CASSQDEGGGFYGYTF
cdr3_nt: TGTGCCAGCAGCCAAGACGAGGGCGGAGGGTTCTATGGCTACACCTTC

v_call: TRBV4-2
clone_size: once
j_call: TRBJ2-3
d_call: -
cdr3_aa: CASSLLLLEMATDTQYF
cdr3_nt: TGTGCCAGCAGCCTCCTTCTTCTAGAAATGGCCACAGATACGCAGTATTTT

v_call: TRBV9
clone_size: -
j_call: TRBJ2-6
d_call: TRBD1
cdr3_aa: CASSEAWDRGISGANVLTF
cdr3_nt: TGTGCCAGCAGTGAAGCCTGGGACAGGGGAATCTCTGGGGCCAACGTCCTGACTTTC

v_call: TRBV28
clone_size: -
j_call: TRBJ1-2
d_call: -
cdr3_aa: CASSFRAGWGYTF
cdr3_nt: TGTGCCAGCAGTTTCCGTGCAGGGTGGGGCTACACCTTC

v_call: TRBV28
clone_size: -
j_call: TRBJ1-5
d_call: -
cdr3_aa: CASSRDVLGMSNQPQHF
cdr3_nt: TGTGCCAGCAGCCGCGACGTACTCGGGATGAGCAATCAGCCCCAGCATTTT

v_call: TRBV14
clone_size: -
j_call: TRBJ2-7
d_call: -
cdr3_aa: CASSQDYHRDEQYF
cdr3_nt: TGTGCCAGCAGCCAAGATTACCACCGCGACGAGCAGTACTTC

v_call: TRBV7-9
clone_size: -
j_call: TRBJ2-1
d_call: -
cdr3_aa: CASTSGSEQFF
cdr3_nt: TGTGCCAGCACCTCCGGCAGTGAGCAGTTCTTC

v_call: TRBV7-2
clone_size: -
j_call: TRBJ2-3
d_call: -
cdr3_aa: CASSRRWGADTQYF
cdr3_nt: TGTGCCAGCAGCCGCCGGTGGGGGGCAGATACGCAGTATTTT

v_call: TRBV4-1
clone_size: -
j_call: TRBJ1-1
d_call: -
cdr3_aa: CASSQRNTEAFF
cdr3_nt: TGCGCCAGCAGCCAGCGGAACACTGAAGCTTTCTTT

v_call: TRBV7-2
clone_size: -
j_call: TRBJ2-3
d_call: TRBD1
cdr3_aa: CASSPRGQGFSRTDTQYF
cdr3_nt: TGTGCCAGCAGCCCAAGGGGACAGGGGTTCTCTCGGACAGATACGCAGTATTTT

v_call: TRBV2
clone_size: -
j_call: TRBJ2-5
d_call: TRBD1
cdr3_aa: CASDREETQYF
cdr3_nt: TGTGCCAGTGACAGGGAAGAGACCCAGTACTTC

v_call: TRBV5-4
clone_size: -
j_call: TRBJ2-5
d_call: TRBD1
cdr3_aa: CASGPGRAGGDGETQYF
cdr3_nt: TGTGCCAGCGGCCCGGGGCGGGCAGGGGGCGATGGCGAGACCCAGTACTTC

v_call: TRBV6-5
clone_size: -
j_call: TRBJ1-1
d_call: -
cdr3_aa: CASRVTPVLGTEAFF
cdr3_nt: TGTGCCAGCAGGGTCACCCCGGTGTTGGGGACTGAAGCTTTCTTT

v_call: TRBV6-5
clone_size: -
j_call: TRBJ2-5
d_call: -
cdr3_aa: CASSPRKETQYF
cdr3_nt: TGTGCCAGCAGTCCGCGTAAAGAGACCCAGTACTTC

v_call: TRBV9
clone_size: -
j_call: TRBJ2-3
d_call: TRBD2
cdr3_aa: CASSVSGGYTDTQYF
cdr3_nt: TGTGCCAGCAGCGTAAGCGGGGGGTACACAGATACGCAGTATTTT

v_call: TRBV2
clone_size: -
j_call: TRBJ1-1
d_call: -
cdr3_aa: CASSVQQNTEAFF
cdr3_nt: TGTGCCAGCAGTGTTCAACAAAACACTGAAGCTTTCTTT

v_call: TRBV7-9
clone_size: -
j_call: TRBJ2-1
d_call: -
cdr3_aa: CASSLMTGNEQFF
cdr3_nt: TGTGCCAGCAGTCTCATGACTGGAAATGAGCAGTTCTTC

v_call: TRBV18
clone_size: -
j_call: TRBJ2-7
d_call: TRBD1
cdr3_aa: CASSPWGTGGLGEQYF
cdr3_nt: TGTGCCAGCTCACCGTGGGGGACAGGGGGCCTCGGGGAGCAGTACTTC

v_call: TRBV7-9
clone_size: -
j_call: TRBJ2-2
d_call: -
cdr3_aa: CASSSTGWTGELFF
cdr3_nt: TGTGCCAGCAGCTCAACGGGATGGACCGGGGAGCTGTTTTTT

v_call: TRBV29-1
clone_size: -
j_call: TRBJ1-5
d_call: TRBD1
cdr3_aa: CSVSSRDRGGQPQHF
cdr3_nt: TGCAGCGTCTCGTCCCGGGACAGGGGCGGACAGCCCCAGCATTTT

v_call: TRBV5-6
clone_size: -
j_call: TRBJ1-4
d_call: TRBD1
cdr3_aa: CASSLTGTGDEKLFF
cdr3_nt: TGTGCCAGCAGCTTAACCGGGACAGGGGATGAAAAACTGTTTTTT

v_call: TRBV28
clone_size: -
j_call: TRBJ2-7
d_call: TRBD1
cdr3_aa: CASSPPGQGDEQYF
cdr3_nt: TGTGCCAGCAGTCCCCCGGGACAGGGGGACGAGCAGTACTTC

v_call: TRBV5-4
clone_size: -
j_call: TRBJ2-4
d_call: -
cdr3_aa: CASSLPGDGAKNIQYF
cdr3_nt: TGTGCCAGCAGCCTACCAGGGGATGGGGCCAAAAACATTCAGTACTTC

v_call: TRBV5-1
clone_size: -
j_call: TRBJ2-3
d_call: TRBD2
cdr3_aa: CASSLDFMREGRKDTQYF
cdr3_nt: TGCGCCAGCAGCTTGGATTTCATGCGGGAGGGACGGAAAGATACGCAGTATTTT

v_call: TRBV7-9
clone_size: -
j_call: TRBJ1-2
d_call: -
cdr3_aa: CASSQDGPSGYTF
cdr3_nt: TGTGCCAGCAGCCAGGACGGGCCCAGTGGCTACACCTTC

v_call: TRBV24-1
clone_size: -
j_call: TRBJ1-2
d_call: TRBD1
cdr3_aa: CATSDGTDQSYTF
cdr3_nt: TGTGCCACCAGTGACGGGACAGACCAAAGCTACACCTTC

v_call: TRBV18
clone_size: -
j_call: TRBJ2-5
d_call: TRBD2
cdr3_aa: CASLPGGNQETQYF
cdr3_nt: TGTGCCAGCCTACCGGGGGGAAACCAAGAGACCCAGTACTTC

v_call: TRBV30
clone_size: few
j_call: TRBJ1-6
d_call: TRBD1
cdr3_aa: CAWRRDSNSPLHF
cdr3_nt: TGTGCCTGGAGGCGGGACAGCAATTCACCCCTCCACTTT

v_call: TRBV7-2
clone_size: -
j_call: TRBJ2-7
d_call: TRBD2
cdr3_aa: CASTLTGGGIYEQYF
cdr3_nt: TGTGCCAGCACCCTAACCGGGGGGGGAATATACGAGCAGTACTTC

v_call: TRBV18
clone_size: -
j_call: TRBJ2-1
d_call: TRBD2
cdr3_aa: CASSPRLAGANEQFF
cdr3_nt: TGTGCCAGCTCACCACGACTAGCGGGTGCCAATGAGCAGTTCTTC

v_call: TRBV5-5
clone_size: -
j_call: TRBJ2-7
d_call: -
cdr3_aa: CASSLGGTDETYEQYF
cdr3_nt: TGTGCCAGCAGCTTGGGTGGGACCGACGAGACCTACGAGCAGTACTTC

v_call: TRBV7-9
clone_size: -
j_call: TRBJ1-4
d_call: TRBD1
cdr3_aa: CASSYDRGGEKLFF
cdr3_nt: TGTGCCAGCAGCTATGACAGGGGTGGGGAAAAACTGTTTTTT

v_call: TRBV7-3
clone_size: -
j_call: TRBJ2-1
d_call: -
cdr3_aa: CASSYDNGGHNEQFF
cdr3_nt: TGTGCCAGCAGCTACGACAATGGGGGTCACAATGAGCAGTTCTTC

v_call: TRBV7-9
clone_size: few
j_call: TRBJ1-2
d_call: -
cdr3_aa: CASSFSGEVGYTF
cdr3_nt: TGTGCCAGCAGCTTTTCGGGGGAGGTTGGCTACACCTTC

v_call: TRBV5-5
clone_size: -
j_call: TRBJ1-1
d_call: -
cdr3_aa: CASSLDWIGDTEAFF
cdr3_nt: TGTGCCAGCAGCTTGGATTGGATCGGAGACACTGAAGCTTTCTTT

v_call: TRBV25-1
clone_size: -
j_call: TRBJ1-4
d_call: -
cdr3_aa: CASSNSVDWDEKLFF
cdr3_nt: TGTGCCAGCAGTAACTCCGTGGATTGGGATGAAAAACTGTTTTTT

v_call: TRBV5-3
clone_size: -
j_call: TRBJ1-5
d_call: -
cdr3_aa: CARSFPKGGQPQHF
cdr3_nt: TGTGCCAGAAGCTTCCCCAAAGGGGGTCAGCCCCAGCATTTT

v_call: TRBV3-1/TRBV3-2
clone_size: -
j_call: TRBJ2-6
d_call: TRBD1
cdr3_aa: CASSTGTGTSGANVLTF
cdr3_nt: TGTGCCAGCAGCACCGGGACAGGGACCTCTGGGGCCAACGTCCTGACTTTC

v_call: TRBV7-2
clone_size: -
j_call: TRBJ2-7
d_call: TRBD2
cdr3_aa: CASSMGLRTPYEQYF
cdr3_nt: TGTGCCAGCAGCATGGGACTAAGGACACCCTACGAGCAGTACTTC

v_call: TRBV10-3
clone_size: -
j_call: TRBJ2-1
d_call: -
cdr3_aa: CAISESGVAEKQFF
cdr3_nt: TGTGCCATCAGTGAGTCAGGAGTGGCAGAGAAGCAGTTCTTC

v_call: TRBV28
clone_size: -
j_call: TRBJ2-7
d_call: TRBD2
cdr3_aa: CASSGTSGPSYEQYF
cdr3_nt: TGTGCCAGCAGTGGGACTAGCGGTCCCTCCTACGAGCAGTACTTC